The 26 T cell receptor beta chains listed next were all sequenced from one sample in a study of human T cells and chemical hapten exposure. Noted time point: pre-sensitization, week 0. Treatment defined: therapeutic diphenylcyclopropenone sensitization with weekly scalp DPC. TCRdb analysed the RACE reads with MiXCR anew, one entry per CDR3 protein. The sample lists 180,000 or so distinct CDR3 sequences; under 35% were seen once. The specimen was whole blood, collected in connection with sensitization to the hapten diphenylcyclopropenone (DPC). All receptors derive from a woman aged 25 to 39 with alopecia areata. Some clones in this sample may be carry-over from other donors' samples.

This clonotype was detected a few times. The CDR3 DNA reads TGTGCCAGCAGAGACCTAGCGGGGGGGCCTGATACGCAGTATTTT. It codes for CASRDLAGGPDTQYF. This rearrangement joins TRBV6-6 to TRBJ2-3; 12 nucleotides agree with TRBD2. Germline V CDR1 and CDR2: MNHNY, SVGAGI (reference sequence). The junction had 7 bases not matched to a gene; V was cut back by 6 bases and J by 6 bases. CDR3 length: 15 amino acids.

This clonotype was seen ten or more times. This chain uses TRBV29-1 with TRBJ2-7; maybe TRBD1 (5 bases). CDR3 length: 11 amino acids. V gave up 3 bases and J gave up 3 bases, with 6 bases separating them. In germline, CDR1 is SQVTM, CDR2 ANQGSEA. CDR3: CSVDRGYEQYF. The CDR3 nucleotides are TGCAGCGTTGATAGGGGCTACGAGCAGTACTTC.

V and J are TRBV2 and TRBJ1-6, with D possibly matching TRBD1 (6 bases). Looked up from germline, CDR1 is SNHLY and CDR2 is FYNNEI. This CDR3 spans 13 amino acids. V was clipped by 7 bases and J by 8 bases, with 12 bases between them. The CDR3 loop is CASIQGWDSPLHF. For the CDR3, the DNA is TGTGCCAGCATACAGGGTTGGGATTCACCCCTCCACTTT.

This clonotype was picked up a small number of times. The chain recombines TRBV28 with TRBJ2-2, with D tentatively TRBD2 (5 bases). Deletions cut 1 base from V and 1 base from J, with 7 bases between. From germline, CDR1 is MDHEN and CDR2 SYDVKM. The CDR3 length is 15 residues. The CDR3 region is CASSLSGMNTGELFF. The CDR3, as DNA: TGTGCCAGCAGTTTATCGGGAATGAACACCGGGGAGCTGTTTTTT.

The chain carries TRBV7-2 and TRBJ2-7, with 9 positions matching TRBD2. The CDR3 consists of 16 residues. Germline V gene data show CDR1 as SGHTA and CDR2 as FQGNSA. J was trimmed by 4 bases and V by 5 bases; bases with no gene match: 12. For the CDR3, the DNA is TGTGCCAGCAGCCCTGTCGGCGGGAGGGCCGGGTACGAGCAGTACTTC. Translated: CASSPVGGRAGYEQYF.

J is TRBJ1-1 and V is TRBV12-3 or TRBV12-4; perhaps TRBD1 as D (6 bases). Between the trimmed V and J ends, which lost 1 base and 1 base, there was a span of 13 bases. CDR3 length: 16 amino acids. CDR3 loop: CASSLVVGRGNTEAFF. The CDR3 nucleotides are TGTGCCAGCAGTTTAGTTGTGGGCAGGGGGAACACTGAAGCTTTCTTT.

CDR3 residues: CASSFSTPGQGETQYF. DNA for the CDR3: TGTGCCAGCAGCTTCTCTACCCCGGGACAGGGGGAGACCCAGTACTTC. The chain uses TRBV11-1 and TRBJ2-5, with TRBD1 matching over 10 bases. The CDR3 has 16 residues. Germline V gives CDR1 SGHAT, CDR2 FQDESV (reference sequence). Trimming removed 3 bases from V and 5 bases from J; junction bases left unmatched: 9.

The V call is TRBV3-1, the J call TRBJ1-1; D is possibly TRBD1 (5 bases). The CDR3 contains 15 residues. V gave up 3 bases and J gave up 4 bases, with 15 bases separating them. Germline CDR1 and CDR2: LGHDT and YNNKEL (reference sequence). The CDR3 region is CASSHLRGVSTEAFF. CDR3 coding DNA: TGTGCCAGCAGCCATCTTCGGGGGGTGAGCACTGAAGCTTTCTTT.

The chain is built from TRBV2 and TRBJ1-1; possibly TRBD1 for D (5 bases). Germline V gene lookup returns CDR1 SNHLY and CDR2 FYNNEI. V lost 4 bases, J lost 2 bases, and 17 bases lay in between. This CDR3 region has 16 residues. The DNA for the CDR3 is TGTGCCAGCAGTGCCTTCAGGGAGGGCCGCAACACTGAAGCTTTCTTT. Amino acid sequence: CASSAFREGRNTEAFF. The full variable domain, completed using reference TRBV2 and TRBJ1-1, is EPEVTQTPSHQVTQMGQEVILRCVPISNHLYFYWYRQILGQKVEFLVSFYNNEISEKSEIFDDQFSVERPDGSNFTLKIRSTKLEDSAMYFCASSAFREGRNTEAFFGQGTRLTVV.

The chain is built from TRBV6-5 and TRBJ2-7; possibly TRBD1 or TRBD2 for D (5 bases each). The CDR3 is 16 residues long. The V end was cut by 6 bases, the J end by 0 bases, with 18 bases between. Germline values: CDR1 MNHEY, CDR2 SVGAGI. This CDR3 reads CASRSLGTAYSYEQYF. The CDR3 DNA reads as TGTGCCAGCAGGAGCCTCGGGACGGCTTACTCCTACGAGCAGTACTTC.

This chain links TRBV28 with TRBJ1-5; D gene unclear. Germline V lookup: CDR1 MDHEN, CDR2 SYDVKM. The ends were cut back, 10 bases at V and 6 bases at J, with 16 bases in the middle. This CDR3 contains 13 residues. As DNA, the CDR3 is TGTGCCACCCAACGGGAGGGAGGTCAGCCCCAGCATTTT. This codes for CATQREGGQPQHF. The variable domain in full, with the rest retrieved from reference TRBV28 and TRBJ1-5, is DVKVTQSSRYLVKRTGEKVFLECVQDMDHENMFWYRQDPGLGLRLIYFSYDVKMKEKGDIPEGYSVSREKKERFSLILESASTNQTSMYLCATQREGGQPQHFGDGTRLSIL.

This rearrangement joins TRBV7-6 to TRBJ1-1; 9 positions agree with TRBD1. This CDR3 is 15 amino acids long. CDR1 SGHVS and CDR2 FNYEAQ come from the germline V gene. The junction had 2 bases not matched to a gene; V was cut back by 3 bases and J by 0 bases. The CDR3 sequence is CASSFGTGMNTEAFF. In DNA, the CDR3 is TGTGCCAGCAGCTTCGGGACAGGGATGAACACTGAAGCTTTCTTT.

This clonotype turned up a few times. This sequence joins TRBV14 and TRBJ1-6; the D is unclear. The V end was cut by 1 base, the J end by 3 bases, with 1 base between. Germline values: CDR1 SGHDN, CDR2 FVKESK. The CDR3 runs to 13 residues. CDR3 amino acids: CASSQGYNSPLHF. For the CDR3, the DNA is TGTGCCAGCAGCCAAGGCTATAATTCACCCCTCCACTTT.

This clonotype has just a few counts. This chain joins TRBV7-2 and TRBJ2-7; no definite D call. Germline-derived CDR1 and CDR2 are SGHTA and FQGNSA. V lost 5 bases to trimming and J lost 4 bases, with 12 bases between them. The CDR3 runs to 13 residues. The CDR3 sequence is CASSRVTQYEQYF. The CDR3 coding sequence is TGTGCCAGCAGCCGCGTAACTCAATACGAGCAGTACTTC.

Only a few counts were recorded for this clonotype. The rearrangement links TRBV6-6 to TRBJ1-1; D might be TRBD1 (5 bases). From germline, CDR1 is MNHNY and CDR2 SVGAGI (reference sequence). V lost 7 bases and J lost 6, with 15 bases in between. CDR3 size: 13 residues. The DNA of the CDR3 is TGTGCCAGCACCCGAGACAGAGGGTCTGAAGCTTTCTTT. Residues: CASTRDRGSEAFF.

The rearrangement uses TRBV28 and TRBJ1-5; D remains ambiguous. Germline V lookup: CDR1 MDHEN, CDR2 SYDVKM. V dropped 3 bases and J dropped 2 bases, with 11 bases sitting between them. This CDR3 comprises 15 residues. The CDR3 region has the DNA TGTGCCAGCAGTTTGTCCCAGGCGGGCAATCAGCCCCAGCATTTT. Protein product: CASSLSQAGNQPQHF.

This clonotype showed up just a few times. This chain connects TRBV28 to TRBJ2-7; tentatively, D is TRBD1 (5 bases). CDR1 is MDHEN and CDR2 is SYDVKM in the germline V gene. V gave up 4 bases and J gave up 9 bases, with 13 bases separating them. The CDR3 contains 12 residues. The CDR3 region is CASSYVPGRQYF. The CDR3 DNA is TGTGCCAGCAGTTATGTCCCAGGGCGGCAGTACTTC.

The V call is TRBV28, the J call TRBJ1-1; 7 nucleotides agree with TRBD1. The ends lost 5 bases at V and 0 bases at J; junction bases unmatched: 9. From germline, CDR1 is MDHEN and CDR2 SYDVKM. The CDR3 has 16 residues. DNA of the CDR3: TGTGCCAGCAGTGAACAGGGGATGGGAATGAACACTGAAGCTTTCTTT. Residues: CASSEQGMGMNTEAFF.

As DNA, the CDR3 is TGCGCCAGCAGTGCCTGGCCGAACGAGCAGTACTTC. Its translation is CASSAWPNEQYF. The chain uses TRBV10-2 and TRBJ2-7; D is ambiguous. Trimming took 4 bases from V and 5 from J, leaving 9 bases between them. The CDR3 extends over 12 amino acids. Germline lookup yields CDR1 WSHSY and CDR2 SAAADI.

The rearrangement links TRBV20-1 to TRBJ1-2; 11 nucleotides line up with TRBD1. The CDR3 totals 15 residues. The germline V gene has CDR1 DFQATT and CDR2 SNEGSKA (reference sequence). With 0 bases clipped from V and 6 bases from J, the junction kept 6 bases outside the gene matches. The CDR3 region has the DNA TGCAGTGCTAGAGATTGGGGACAGGGGGTTCATGGCTACACCTTC. Translated: CSARDWGQGVHGYTF.

This chain joins TRBV7-2 and TRBJ1-1, with D hard to call. The CDR3 covers 13 residues. Trimming removed 5 bases at V and 1 base at J, with 8 bases between. Per germline, CDR1 SGHTA and CDR2 FQGNSA. The CDR3 DNA sequence: TGTGCCAGCAGCCAGAGGCAGAACACTGAAGCTTTCTTT. Amino acids: CASSQRQNTEAFF.

The chain couples TRBV18 to TRBJ2-3, with 7 bases lining up with TRBD2. The CDR3 has 14 amino acids. Unmatched junction bases numbered 8, after V lost 8 bases and J lost 3 bases. Germline V gene data show CDR1 as KGHSH and CDR2 as LQKENI. Here the CDR3 reads CASRGSLWTDTQYF. CDR3 nucleotides: TGTGCCAGCCGCGGGAGTTTGTGGACAGATACGCAGTATTTT.

The CDR3 loop reads CSVRSGDGSSSGNTIYF. CDR3 coding DNA: TGCAGCGTTCGTTCAGGGGATGGTAGTTCGTCTGGAAACACCATATATTTT. The genes are TRBV29-1 and TRBJ1-3; D perhaps matches TRBD1 (6 bases). CDR3 size: 17 residues. Trimming cost V 5 bases and J 1 base, with 21 bases left between them. Germline V gene sequence: CDR1 SQVTM, CDR2 ANQGSEA.

This chain links TRBV27 with TRBJ1-1; D is perhaps TRBD1 (5 bases). Germline loops: CDR1 MNHEY, CDR2 SMNVEV (reference sequence). V lost 2 bases and J 7 bases, leaving 14 bases between the germline ends. The CDR3 is 14 amino acids. The chain's CDR3 is CASSLTSGGYEAFF. CDR3 DNA: TGTGCCAGCAGTTTAACATCCGGGGGGTATGAAGCTTTCTTT.

This clonotype has more than one count but fewer than ten. The chain combines TRBV29-1 with TRBJ2-7, with D tentatively TRBD1 (6 bases). CDR1 is SQVTM and CDR2 is ANQGSEA in the germline V gene. The length of the CDR3 is 13 residues. Trimming shortened V by 6 bases and J by 4 bases, and 16 bases separated the two germline ends. CDR3 amino acids: CSVGQGKEYEQYF. The CDR3 DNA follows: TGCAGCGTCGGGCAGGGGAAAGAATACGAGCAGTACTTC.

This clonotype was counted only a few times. J is TRBJ1-4 and V is TRBV20-1; 7 nucleotides line up with TRBD1. The CDR3 contains 14 residues. Germline V lookup: CDR1 DFQATT, CDR2 SNEGSKA (reference sequence). The junction had 4 bases not matched to a gene; V was cut back by 6 bases and J by 0 bases. In DNA, the CDR3 is TGCAGTGCCCCAGGGACAGCAACTAATGAAAAACTGTTTTTT. This encodes CSAPGTATNEKLFF.